Listed below are T cell receptor beta chains from one sample, sequenced in a study of metastatic and nonmetastatic thyroid tumors. TCRdb reprocessed the PCR reads via MiXCR. The data contain roughly 22,000 clones, approximately 40% of them singletons. The material sequenced was blood. All receptors derive from a male donor with papillary thyroid cancer or a benign thyroid nodule (not recorded which). Some clones in this sample may be carry-over from other donors' samples. The CDR3 runs from the conserved cysteine through the conserved F or W. The order of the fields is CDR3 protein, CDR3 DNA, J gene, clone size, D gene, V gene. The D gene is left open where the match is weak. Clone size is not always given. Where it is, it says once, few, many or a class for expanded clones.

CASSRPSGVREQYF TGTGCCAGCAGCCGCCCTAGCGGAGTGCGTGAGCAGTACTTC TRBJ2-5 - TRBD2 TRBV4-2
CASSLFGPPTDTQYF TGTGCCAGCAGCTTATTTGGACCCCCCACAGATACGCAGTATTTT TRBJ2-3 medium-sized - TRBV7-2
CASSPPAGEGEQYF TGTGCCAGCAGCCCGCCGGCGGGAGAGGGAGAGCAGTACTTC TRBJ2-7 - TRBD2 TRBV5-4
CASSRFQGQRNSPLHF TGTGCCAGCTCCCGCTTTCAGGGACAGCGGAATTCACCCCTCCACTTT TRBJ1-6 - TRBD1 TRBV2
CASSLALGTAGYGYTF TGTGCCAGCAGCTTAGCGCTCGGGACAGCGGGATATGGCTACACCTTC TRBJ1-2 few TRBD1 TRBV7-2
CASTDGEGDEQYF TGTGCCAGCACCGACGGCGAGGGGGATGAGCAGTACTTC TRBJ2-7 - - TRBV28
CATSGGELFF TGTGCCACCTCGGGTGGGGAGCTGTTTTTT TRBJ2-2 few - TRBV28
CASSVSPIYEQYF TGTGCCAGCAGTGTTTCTCCGATCTACGAGCAGTACTTC TRBJ2-7 - - TRBV6-1
CASSLLRGGQPQHF TGTGCCAGCAGTTTATTGAGGGGAGGTCAGCCCCAGCATTTT TRBJ1-5 - - TRBV28
CASISSGNTGELFF TGTGCCAGCATCTCTAGCGGGAACACCGGGGAGCTGTTTTTT TRBJ2-2 many TRBD2 TRBV7-9
CATYGTVYLGRPVTEAFF TGTGCCACCTACGGGACCGTCTATCTGGGCCGTCCGGTCACTGAAGCTTTCTTT TRBJ1-1 - - TRBV6-6
CASSLIAGAGRQYF TGTGCCAGCAGCTTAATAGCGGGAGCAGGAAGGCAGTACTTC TRBJ2-7 - TRBD2 TRBV7-2
CSAKDGGVHEKLFF TGCAGTGCTAAAGATGGGGGGGTTCATGAAAAACTGTTTTTT TRBJ1-4 - - TRBV20-1
CASSDGETYEQYF TGTGCCAGCAGTGACGGGGAGACCTACGAGCAGTACTTC TRBJ2-7 - - TRBV6-1
CAWRIQGGETQYF TGTGCCTGGAGAATTCAGGGGGGAGAGACCCAGTACTTC TRBJ2-5 - - TRBV30
CASSAPNQPQHF TGTGCCAGCAGCGCCCCCAATCAGCCCCAGCATTTT TRBJ1-5 few - TRBV7-2
CASSEASPNEQFF TGTGCCAGCAGTGAGGCTAGCCCCAATGAGCAGTTCTTC TRBJ2-1 many - TRBV6-1
CASSLKGRARNEHFF TGTGCCAGCAGCTTAAAAGGGAGGGCCCGCAATGAGCATTTCTTC TRBJ2-1 - TRBD2 TRBV7-8
CASSTGRGPNYGYTF TGTGCCAGCAGTACCGGGAGGGGGCCAAACTATGGCTACACCTTC TRBJ1-2 - TRBD1 TRBV6-1
CAWSPTTFTDTQYF TGTGCCTGGAGTCCCACAACATTCACAGATACGCAGTATTTT TRBJ2-3 many - TRBV30
CASSLGPGNQPQHF TGTGCCAGCAGCTTAGGGCCAGGGAATCAGCCCCAGCATTTT TRBJ1-5 - - TRBV7-8
CAVTGTSGTDTQYF TGTGCCGTAACCGGGACTAGCGGCACAGATACGCAGTATTTT TRBJ2-3 many TRBD2 TRBV7-9
CASQGDRKETQYF TGTGCCAGCCAGGGGGATAGAAAAGAGACCCAGTACTTC TRBJ2-5 many TRBD1 TRBV28
CASSVGEGSYEQYF TGTGCCAGCAGTGTTGGGGAGGGCTCCTACGAGCAGTACTTC TRBJ2-7 few TRBD2 TRBV2
CAWSGVPLNTGELFF TGTGCCTGGAGTGGGGTCCCTCTAAACACCGGGGAGCTGTTTTTT TRBJ2-2 - - TRBV30
CASIKAGGGDTQYF TGTGCCAGCATAAAAGCGGGAGGGGGGGATACGCAGTATTTT TRBJ2-3 many TRBD2 TRBV6-1
CASSPDGNSPLHF TGTGCCAGCTCGCCGGACGGGAATTCACCCCTCCACTTT TRBJ1-6 - - TRBV18
CASRVNTEAFF TGTGCCAGCAGAGTTAACACTGAAGCTTTCTTT TRBJ1-1 few - TRBV6-1
CSASLMLKGYEQYF TGCAGTGCTAGTCTTATGCTAAAGGGGTACGAGCAGTACTTC TRBJ2-7 medium-sized - TRBV20-1
CAGRETSGGYEQYF TGTGCCGGCAGGGAGACTAGCGGGGGCTACGAGCAGTACTTC TRBJ2-7 few TRBD2 TRBV12-3/TRBV12-4
CATSRGVDSTDTQYF TGTGCCACCAGCAGAGGAGTCGACTCCACAGATACGCAGTATTTT TRBJ2-3 many - TRBV15
CASSPSGNPIFGNEQYF TGTGCCAGCAGCCCGTCAGGGAACCCTATTTTCGGGAACGAGCAGTACTTC TRBJ2-7 - - TRBV11-2
CASSPPGQQETQYF TGCGCCAGCAGCCCCCCGGGACAGCAAGAGACCCAGTACTTC TRBJ2-5 few TRBD1 TRBV5-1
CASSGNGDTQYF TGTGCCAGCAGCGGCAATGGGGATACGCAGTATTTT TRBJ2-3 few - TRBV9
CASSPASSGGAYEQYF TGTGCCAGCAGCCCCGCCTCTAGCGGGGGGGCCTACGAGCAGTACTTC TRBJ2-7 few TRBD2 TRBV6-1
CASTEYPEGAYNSPLHF TGTGCCAGCACTGAATACCCTGAGGGGGCATATAATTCACCCCTCCACTTT TRBJ1-6 few TRBD1 TRBV6-1
CASSLSENSPLHF TGTGCCAGCAGCTTAAGTGAGAATTCACCCCTCCACTTT TRBJ1-6 many - TRBV7-9
CSARDSRNWDEQYF TGCAGTGCTAGAGATTCCAGGAATTGGGACGAGCAGTACTTC TRBJ2-7 - - TRBV20-1
CASRPVGGYEQYF TGTGCCAGCAGACCCGTCGGGGGCTACGAGCAGTACTTC TRBJ2-7 - - TRBV6-1
CASSPQKGQPQHF TGTGCCAGCTCCCCCCAAAAGGGACAGCCCCAGCATTTT TRBJ1-5 many - TRBV18
CASSPARYSPLHF TGTGCCAGCAGCCCAGCTCGTTATTCACCCCTCCACTTT TRBJ1-6 - - TRBV7-2
CASSVGTGVRGETQYF TGTGCCAGCAGCGTAGGGACAGGGGTGAGGGGAGAGACCCAGTACTTC TRBJ2-5 - TRBD1 TRBV9
CASSLDRRTYEQYF TGTGCCAGCAGCTTAGATCGGCGGACCTACGAGCAGTACTTC TRBJ2-7 medium-sized - TRBV11-2
CASALGTGVEKLFF TGTGCCAGCGCCCTCGGGACAGGGGTCGAAAAACTGTTTTTT TRBJ1-4 many TRBD1 TRBV18
CSAIGRSGNTIYF TGCAGTGCCATCGGCCGATCTGGAAACACCATATATTTT TRBJ1-3 once - TRBV20-1
CASSLAGQNTDTQYF TGTGCCAGCAGCTTAGCAGGCCAAAACACAGATACGCAGTATTTT TRBJ2-3 many - TRBV7-9
CASSEYRDDTEAFF TGTGCCAGCAGCGAATACAGGGATGACACTGAAGCTTTCTTT TRBJ1-1 - - TRBV9
CASSSVSGRAGEQFF TGTGCCAGCAGCTCCGTTAGCGGGAGGGCCGGTGAGCAGTTCTTC TRBJ2-1 many TRBD2 TRBV7-3
CASSPGRNYGYTF TGTGCCAGCTCACCAGGCCGGAACTATGGCTACACCTTC TRBJ1-2 - - TRBV18
CSARADSYEQYF TGCAGTGCCAGAGCCGACTCCTACGAGCAGTACTTC TRBJ2-7 - - TRBV20-1
CASSIKPGQYEQYF TGTGCCAGTAGTATCAAACCGGGACAGTACGAGCAGTACTTC TRBJ2-7 - TRBD1 TRBV19
CASSYGGTAYNEQFF TGTGCCAGCAGTTACGGCGGGACTGCCTACAATGAGCAGTTCTTC TRBJ2-1 few - TRBV6-5
CASSPREGGTDTQYF TGTGCCAGCAGCCCCCGGGAGGGGGGCACAGATACGCAGTATTTT TRBJ2-3 many TRBD2 TRBV7-8
CAWSAPGQAEFSYEQYF TGTGCCTGGAGCGCCCCTGGACAGGCGGAATTTTCATACGAGCAGTACTTC TRBJ2-7 - TRBD1 TRBV30